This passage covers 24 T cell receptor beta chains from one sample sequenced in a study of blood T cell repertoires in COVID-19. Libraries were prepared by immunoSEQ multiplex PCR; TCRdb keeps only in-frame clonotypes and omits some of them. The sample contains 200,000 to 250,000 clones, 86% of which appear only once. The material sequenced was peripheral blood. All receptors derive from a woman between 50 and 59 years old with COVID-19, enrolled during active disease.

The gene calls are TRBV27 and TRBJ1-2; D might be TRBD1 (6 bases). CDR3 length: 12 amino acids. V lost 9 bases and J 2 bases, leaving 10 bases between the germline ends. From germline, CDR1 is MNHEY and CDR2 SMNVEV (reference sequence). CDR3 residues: CARWTANYGYTF. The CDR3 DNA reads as TGTGCCAGGTGGACAGCCAACTATGGCTACACCTTC.

The CDR3 nucleotides read TGTGCCTGGAGTGTAAAAAGGGGCGTAACCGGCATTGAGCAGTTCTTC. Translated, it gives CAWSVKRGVTGIEQFF. The V call is TRBV30, the J call TRBJ2-1; perhaps TRBD1 as D (5 bases). Germline CDR1 reads GTSNPN; CDR2 reads SVGIG (reference sequence). V was clipped by 0 bases and J by 9 bases, with 21 bases between them. The CDR3 length is 16 residues.

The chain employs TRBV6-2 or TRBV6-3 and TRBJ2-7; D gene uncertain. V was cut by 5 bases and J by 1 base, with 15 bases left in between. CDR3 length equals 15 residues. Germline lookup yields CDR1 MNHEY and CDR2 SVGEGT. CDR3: CASSGLYGLSYEQYF. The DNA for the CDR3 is TGTGCCAGCAGTGGCCTGTACGGGTTGTCCTACGAGCAGTACTTC.

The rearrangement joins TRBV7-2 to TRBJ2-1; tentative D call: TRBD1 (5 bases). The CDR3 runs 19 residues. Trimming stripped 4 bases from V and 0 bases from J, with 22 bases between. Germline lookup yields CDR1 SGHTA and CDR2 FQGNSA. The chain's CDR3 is CASSSPSKGMASSYNEQFF. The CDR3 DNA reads TGTGCCAGCAGCTCCCCGTCCAAGGGGATGGCTAGCTCCTACAATGAGCAGTTCTTC.

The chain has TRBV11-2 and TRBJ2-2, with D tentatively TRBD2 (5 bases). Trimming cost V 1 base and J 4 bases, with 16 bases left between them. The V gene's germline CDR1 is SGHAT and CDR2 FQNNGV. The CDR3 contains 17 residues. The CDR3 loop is CASSLVPDSLPTGELFF. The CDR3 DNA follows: TGTGCCAGCAGCTTAGTTCCGGACTCGTTACCCACCGGGGAGCTGTTTTTT.

DNA of the CDR3: TGTGCCAGCAGCCTGGGACAGGGGGTATCCTCCTACAATGAGCAGTTCTTC. This sequence encodes CASSLGQGVSSYNEQFF. The chain recombines TRBV7-8 with TRBJ2-1; 11 bases fit TRBD1. J gave up 0 bases and V 5 bases, and 6 bases lay outside the gene matches. The length of the CDR3 is 17 residues. The germline V gene encodes CDR1 SGHVS and CDR2 FQNEAQ.

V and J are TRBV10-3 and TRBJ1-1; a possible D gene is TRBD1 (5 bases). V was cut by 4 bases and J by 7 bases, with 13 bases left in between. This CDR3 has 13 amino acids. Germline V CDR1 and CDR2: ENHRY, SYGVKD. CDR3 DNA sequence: TGTGCCATCAGTGTGGTCAGGGAGGGTGAAGCTTTCTTT. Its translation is CAISVVREGEAFF.

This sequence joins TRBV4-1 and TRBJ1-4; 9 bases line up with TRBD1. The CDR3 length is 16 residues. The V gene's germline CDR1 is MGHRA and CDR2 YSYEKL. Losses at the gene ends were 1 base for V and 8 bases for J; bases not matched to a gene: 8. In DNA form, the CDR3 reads TGCGCCAGCAGCCAAGTCCTGGACAGGGGAGAGGAAAAACTGTTTTTT. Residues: CASSQVLDRGEEKLFF.

DNA of the CDR3: TGTGCCAGCAGTCGACCCCGCGGGGGGGCAAATTCACCCCTCCACTTT. Protein: CASSRPRGGANSPLHF. The gene calls are TRBV28 and TRBJ1-6; TRBD1 might be the D (6 bases). The V end was cut by 5 bases, the J end by 7 bases, with 18 bases between. This CDR3 spans 16 amino acids. Germline-derived CDR1 and CDR2 are MDHEN and SYDVKM.

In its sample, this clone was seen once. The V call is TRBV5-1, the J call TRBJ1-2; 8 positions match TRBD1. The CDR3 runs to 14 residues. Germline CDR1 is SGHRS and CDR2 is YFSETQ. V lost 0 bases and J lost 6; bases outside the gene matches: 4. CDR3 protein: CASSLGPTGDGYTF. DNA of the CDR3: TGCGCCAGCAGCTTGGGACCGACAGGGGATGGCTACACCTTC.

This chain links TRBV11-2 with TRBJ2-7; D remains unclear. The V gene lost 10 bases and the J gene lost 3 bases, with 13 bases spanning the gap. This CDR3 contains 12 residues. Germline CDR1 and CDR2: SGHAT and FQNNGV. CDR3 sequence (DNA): TGTGCCACCGACCTGGGCAGCTACGAGCAGTACGTC. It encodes CATDLGSYEQYV.

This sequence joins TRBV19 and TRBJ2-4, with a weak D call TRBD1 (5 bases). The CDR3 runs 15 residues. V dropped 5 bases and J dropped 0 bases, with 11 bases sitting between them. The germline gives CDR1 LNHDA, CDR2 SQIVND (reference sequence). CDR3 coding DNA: TGTGCCAGTAGTCAGGGCCCGGGAGCCAAAAACATTCAGTACTTC. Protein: CASSQGPGAKNIQYF.

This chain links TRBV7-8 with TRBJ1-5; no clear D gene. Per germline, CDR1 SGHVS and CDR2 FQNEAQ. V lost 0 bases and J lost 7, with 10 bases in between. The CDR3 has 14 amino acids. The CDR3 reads CASSLAEGSQPQHF. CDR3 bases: TGTGCCAGCAGCTTAGCGGAGGGTTCGCAGCCCCAGCATTTT.

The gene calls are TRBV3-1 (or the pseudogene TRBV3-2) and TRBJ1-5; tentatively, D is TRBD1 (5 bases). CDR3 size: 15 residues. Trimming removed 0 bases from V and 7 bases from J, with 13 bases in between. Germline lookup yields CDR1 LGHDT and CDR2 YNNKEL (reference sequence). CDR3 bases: TGTGCCAGCAGCCAAGATGCAGGGCGGTCACAGCCCCAGCATTTT. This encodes CASSQDAGRSQPQHF.

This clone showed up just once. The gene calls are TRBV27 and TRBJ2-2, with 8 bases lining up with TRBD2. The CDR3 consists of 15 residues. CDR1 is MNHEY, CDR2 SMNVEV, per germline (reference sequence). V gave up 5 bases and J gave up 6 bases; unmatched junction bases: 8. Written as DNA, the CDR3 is TGTGCCAGCAGTCGGGGACTAGTACGGGCCGGGGAGCTGTTTTTT. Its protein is CASSRGLVRAGELFF.

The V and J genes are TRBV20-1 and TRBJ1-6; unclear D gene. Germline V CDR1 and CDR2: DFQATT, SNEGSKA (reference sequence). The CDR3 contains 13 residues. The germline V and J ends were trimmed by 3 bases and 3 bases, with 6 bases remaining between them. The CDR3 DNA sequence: TGCAGTGCTAGTCACAGCTATAATTCACCCCTCCACTTT. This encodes CSASHSYNSPLHF.

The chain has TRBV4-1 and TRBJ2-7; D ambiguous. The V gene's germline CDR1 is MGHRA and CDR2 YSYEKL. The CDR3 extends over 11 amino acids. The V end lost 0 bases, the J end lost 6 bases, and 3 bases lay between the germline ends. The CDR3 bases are TGCGCCAGCAGCCAAGACGGCGAGCAGTACTTC. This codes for CASSQDGEQYF.

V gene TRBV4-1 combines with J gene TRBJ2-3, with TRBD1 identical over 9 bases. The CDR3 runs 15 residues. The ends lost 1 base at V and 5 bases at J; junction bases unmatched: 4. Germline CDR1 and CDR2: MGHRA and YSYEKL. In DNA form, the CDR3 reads TGCGCCAGCAGCCAAGGAACAGGGGGCCGAGATACGCAGTATTTT. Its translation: CASSQGTGGRDTQYF.

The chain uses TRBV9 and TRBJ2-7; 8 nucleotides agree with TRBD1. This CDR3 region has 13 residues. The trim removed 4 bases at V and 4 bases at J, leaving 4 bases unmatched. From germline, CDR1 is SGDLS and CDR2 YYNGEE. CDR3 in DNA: TGTGCCAGCAGCCCCGGGACAGGTTACGAGCAGTACTTC. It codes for CASSPGTGYEQYF.

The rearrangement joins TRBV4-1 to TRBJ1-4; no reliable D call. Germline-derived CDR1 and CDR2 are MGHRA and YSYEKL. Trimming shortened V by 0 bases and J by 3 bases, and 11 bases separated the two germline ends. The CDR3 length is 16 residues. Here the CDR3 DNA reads TGCGCCAGCAGCCAAGATTACGTACGGGCTAATGAAAAACTGTTTTTT. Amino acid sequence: CASSQDYVRANEKLFF.

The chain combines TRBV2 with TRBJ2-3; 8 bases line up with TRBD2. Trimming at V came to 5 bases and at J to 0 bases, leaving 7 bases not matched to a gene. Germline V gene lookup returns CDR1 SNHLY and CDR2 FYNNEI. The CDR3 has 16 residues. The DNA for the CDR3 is TGTGCCAGCAGTCGGTCGCGGGGGGCTAGCACAGATACGCAGTATTTT. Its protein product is CASSRSRGASTDTQYF.

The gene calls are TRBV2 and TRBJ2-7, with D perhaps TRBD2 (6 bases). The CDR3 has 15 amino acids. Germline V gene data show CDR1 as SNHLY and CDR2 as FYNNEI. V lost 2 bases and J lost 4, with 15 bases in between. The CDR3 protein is CASSESPGDFYEQYV. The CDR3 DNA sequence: TGTGCCAGCAGTGAATCTCCGGGGGATTTTTACGAGCAGTACGTC.

The CDR3 DNA reads TGCGCCAGCAGCCAAGCCCGGGACAATCCCTACAATGAGCAGTTCTTC. Protein product: CASSQARDNPYNEQFF. The J gene is TRBJ2-1, the V gene TRBV4-1, with D possibly TRBD1 on 6 matching bases. Trimming took off 1 base at V and 2 bases at J, with 12 bases between the two ends. The CDR3 contains 16 residues. Germline CDR1 reads MGHRA; CDR2 reads YSYEKL.

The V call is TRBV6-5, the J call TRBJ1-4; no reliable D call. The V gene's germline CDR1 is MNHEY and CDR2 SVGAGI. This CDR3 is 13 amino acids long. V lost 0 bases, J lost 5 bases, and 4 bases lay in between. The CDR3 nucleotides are TGTGCCAGCAGTTACTCCGAGAATGAAAAACTGTTTTTT. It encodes CASSYSENEKLFF.